This T cell receptor beta chain was retrieved from a study of cytomegalovirus exposure and HLA in healthy donors. The study, taken as a whole, reports: It was reportedly the case that the classifier diagnosed cytomegalovirus status with high specificity and sensitivity. Later analysis identified a missense DCLRE1C variant that was linked to TCR beta V- and J-gene trimming. The availability of immune exposure information extended only to CMV serostatus. Rarity held for most TCR sequences, but there were some public TCRs that occurred in many donors.

Amplification used 60 Vbeta primers and 13 Jbeta primers. Generated by immunoSEQ multiplex PCR, the TCRdb table keeps only in-frame clones and is missing some. Counted here are 150,000 to 200,000 clones, approximately 80% occurring once; the ten biggest clones make up approximately 2%. Notes on this clone: Its target is not known.

The sequencing sample was made of PBMCs. The receptor was isolated from a man between 18 and 35 years old in good health and CMV-seronegative.

The CDR3 DNA reads as TGTGCCAGCAGTAACAGGGGATTAGTCGAGCAGTACTTC. As protein: CASSNRGLVEQYF. The chain combines TRBV2 with TRBJ2-7, with 7 bases that match TRBD1. V gave up 5 bases and J gave up 6 bases; unmatched junction bases: 7. The CDR3 runs to 13 residues. The germline CDR1 and CDR2 sequences are SNHLY and FYNNEI. Together with reference TRBV2 and TRBJ2-7, the CDR3 gives the full variable domain: EPEVTQTPSHQVTQMGQEVILRCVPISNHLYFYWYRQILGQKVEFLVSFYNNEISEKSEIFDDQFSVERPDGSNFTLKIRSTKLEDSAMYFCASSNRGLVEQYFGPGTRLTVT.